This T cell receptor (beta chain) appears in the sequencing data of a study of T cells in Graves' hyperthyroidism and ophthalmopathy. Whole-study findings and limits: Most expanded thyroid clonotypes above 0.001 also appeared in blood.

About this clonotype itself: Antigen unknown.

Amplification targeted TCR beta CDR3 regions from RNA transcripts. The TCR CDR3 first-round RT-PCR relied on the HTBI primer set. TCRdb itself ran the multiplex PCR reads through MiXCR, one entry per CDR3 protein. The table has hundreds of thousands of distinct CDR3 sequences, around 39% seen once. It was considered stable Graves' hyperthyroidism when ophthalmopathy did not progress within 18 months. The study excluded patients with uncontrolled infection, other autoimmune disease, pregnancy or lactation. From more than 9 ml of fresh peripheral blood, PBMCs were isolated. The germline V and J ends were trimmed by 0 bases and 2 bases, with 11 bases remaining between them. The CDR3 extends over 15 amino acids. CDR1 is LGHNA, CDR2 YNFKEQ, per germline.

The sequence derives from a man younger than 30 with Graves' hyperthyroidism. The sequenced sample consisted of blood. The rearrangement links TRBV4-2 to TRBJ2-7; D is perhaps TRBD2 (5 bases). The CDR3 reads CASSQDHEGPYEQYF. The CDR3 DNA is TGTGCCAGCAGCCAAGATCATGAGGGTCCCTACGAGCAGTACTTC.